Listed below are T cell receptor beta chains from one sample, sequenced in a study of graft-versus-host responses after intestinal transplantation. Assay: immunoSEQ multiplex PCR; the TCRdb copy retains only in-frame clones and omits some. This sample has fewer than 110,000 clones, with 80% to 90% found just once. These receptors' targets are unknown. Source: unstimulated CD4+ T cells sorted from spleen or lymph node cells, taken before transplant. All receptors derive from a human donor who was the organ donor for an intestinal transplant. CDR3s include the opening cysteine and the closing phenylalanine or tryptophan. D genes are given only for firm matches. Clone size is shown for a subset of rows, as once, few, many or a class of expanded clone.

D gene,J gene,clone size,V gene,CDR3 length,CDR3 DNA,CDR3 protein
NA,TRBJ2-1,NA,TRBV11-3,14,TGTGCCAGCAGTCGGGCACGGGGGTTCGGTGAGCAGTTCTTC,CASSRARGFGEQFF
NA,TRBJ1-1,NA,TRBV6-5,13,TGTGCCAGCAGTTACCGGAAGAACACTGAAGCTTTCTTT,CASSYRKNTEAFF
NA,TRBJ1-3,NA,TRBV25-1,16,TGTGCCAGCAGTGAGGAAGGCGGTTACTCTGGAAACACCATATATTTT,CASSEEGGYSGNTIYF
NA,TRBJ1-5,NA,TRBV18,15,TGTGCCAGCTCCCCGGCGAACAGGTTCAATCAGCCCCAGCATTTT,CASSPANRFNQPQHF
TRBD1,TRBJ2-1,NA,TRBV11-2,16,TGTGCCAGCAGACTCCGCTCCGGGACAGGGGTCGGTGAGCAGTTCTTC,CASRLRSGTGVGEQFF
NA,TRBJ1-2,NA,TRBV29-1,11,TGCAGCGTTGACCGGAACTATGGCTACACCTTC,CSVDRNYGYTF
NA,TRBJ1-1,NA,TRBV21-1,16,TGTGCCAGCAGCAAAGGAAATAGGCATGAGAACACTGAAGCTTTCTTT,CASSKGNRHENTEAFF
NA,TRBJ1-4,NA,TRBV20-1,11,TGCAGCATGGCGGCTAATGAAAAACTGTTTTTT,CSMAANEKLFF
TRBD2,TRBJ2-1,NA,TRBV7-8,17,TGTGCCAGCAGCTTAGTGGGCGGGAGCGGCCCCTACAATGAGCAGTTCTTC,CASSLVGGSGPYNEQFF
NA,TRBJ2-3,NA,TRBV6-5,15,TGTGCCAGCAGTTACAGGGAAAAGGGCACAGATACGCAGTATTTT,CASSYREKGTDTQYF
NA,TRBJ2-7,NA,TRBV11-2,15,TGTGCCAGCAGCCATATCCCTGGGAGCTCCTACGAGCAGTACTTC,CASSHIPGSSYEQYF
NA,TRBJ2-4,once,TRBV19,14,TGTGCCAGTAGTATAGGAGGGGTCAAAAACATTCAGTACTTC,CASSIGGVKNIQYF
NA,TRBJ2-7,NA,TRBV7-2,15,TGTGCCAGCAGCCCCCGTAGGGGGGTCTCCTACGAGCAGTACTTC,CASSPRRGVSYEQYF
NA,TRBJ2-7,NA,TRBV18,14,TGTGCCAGCTCACCCCGGCAGGGAACCTACGAGCAGTACTTC,CASSPRQGTYEQYF
NA,TRBJ1-2,NA,TRBV28,11,TGTGCCAGCAGTAACAACTATGGCTACACCTTC,CASSNNYGYTF
NA,TRBJ1-1,NA,TRBV6-5,13,TGTGCCAGCAGTGCCCGGGGGGGATTGAGGACTTTCTTT,CASSARGGLRTFF
TRBD2,TRBJ2-1,NA,TRBV4-2,16,TGTGCCAGCAGCCAAGGTTGCGGGGGGGCAGTCGGTGAGCAGTTCTTC,CASSQGCGGAVGEQFF
TRBD2,TRBJ2-3,NA,TRBV10-3,16,TGTGCCATCAGTGGTAGCGGGGGGGCTCGCACAGATACGCAGTATTTT,CAISGSGGARTDTQYF
NA,TRBJ2-7,NA,TRBV5-4,15,TGTGCCAGCAGCTTGGACAGCGTAAGCTCCTACGAGCAGTACTTC,CASSLDSVSSYEQYF
NA,TRBJ2-1,NA,TRBV7-2,14,TGTGCCAGCAGTCGGGCACGGGGGTTCGGTGAGCAGTTCTTC,CASSRARGFGEQFF
NA,TRBJ1-2,NA,TRBV6-1,13,TGTGCCAGCGCCTACTCCGGGACACCCGGCTACACCTTC,CASAYSGTPGYTF
NA,TRBJ1-6,NA,TRBV6-1,14,TGTGCCAGCAGTGAAGGGGGTCAAGTTTCACCCCTCCACTTT,CASSEGGQVSPLHF